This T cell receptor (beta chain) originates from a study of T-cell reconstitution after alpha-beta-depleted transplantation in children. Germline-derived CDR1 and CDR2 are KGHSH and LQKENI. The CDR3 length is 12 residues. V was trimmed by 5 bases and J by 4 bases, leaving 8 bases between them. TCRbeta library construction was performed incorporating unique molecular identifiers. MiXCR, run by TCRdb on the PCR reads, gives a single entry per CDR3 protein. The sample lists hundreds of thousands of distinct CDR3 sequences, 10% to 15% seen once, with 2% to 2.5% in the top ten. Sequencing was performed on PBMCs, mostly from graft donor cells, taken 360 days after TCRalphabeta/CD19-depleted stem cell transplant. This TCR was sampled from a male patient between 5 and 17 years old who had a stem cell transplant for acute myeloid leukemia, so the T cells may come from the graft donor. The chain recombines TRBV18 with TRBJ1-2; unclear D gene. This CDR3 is CASSGSTYGYTF. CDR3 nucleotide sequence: TGTGCCAGCTCAGGATCCACCTATGGCTACACCTTC.